This T cell receptor (beta chain) was retrieved from a study of blood T cell repertoires in COVID-19. Study-wide context: Researchers got acute and convalescent COVID-19 samples from the United States, Italy and Spain. Nucleic acid was either cDNA or gDNA, and it came from T cells, B-cell-depleted T cells, or PBMCs.

Original handling: For nucleated cells, counts were estimated from reference gene primer amplification. This table comes from immunoSEQ multiplex PCR, and its TCRdb copy is limited to in-frame clones, with some not included. From that table come the V and J calls and clone size; the DNA was used to work out D and trimming. This sample has under 85,000 clones, with about 86% found just once. V shed 4 bases, J shed 1 base, and the junction held 3 bases outside the gene matches. The germline gives CDR1 LGHNA, CDR2 YNFKEQ. The CDR3 contains 14 residues. The chain recombines TRBV4-2 with TRBJ1-1; 7 nucleotides match TRBD1. Sequencing input: peripheral blood. This clonotype was obtained from a man over 45 with active COVID-19. The CDR3 DNA sequence: TGTGCCAGCAGCCTCCAGGGGGGGAACACTGAAGCTTTCTTT. It codes for CASSLQGGNTEAFF.